This T cell receptor (beta chain) was sequenced for a study of T cell responses to AZD1222 COVID-19 vaccine. Measured with immunoSEQ multiplex PCR; TCRdb has only the in-frame clones, and not every one. The sample includes roughly 160,000 clones, 80% to 90% of them seen just once. The CDR3 is 14 amino acids. The germline V gene encodes CDR1 SEHNR and CDR2 FQNEAQ (reference sequence). Trimming removed 5 bases at V and 7 bases at J, with 14 bases between. Study-level results: Reports say nearly half of spike-specific TCRs go after unmutated variant regions. Donors in the cohort were predominantly white British and more often female, and clonal diversity was possibly underestimated. All repertoire sampling was performed exclusively after the peak T cell response.

As concerns this clone: Its matching antigen is unknown.

V is TRBV7-9 and J is TRBJ2-2; possible D gene TRBD1, 5 bases. The receptor was derived from an adult in good health. The starting material was peripheral blood, obtained on day 0 of AZD1222 vaccination. The CDR3 sequence is CASSETAFYGELFF. DNA of the CDR3: TGTGCCAGCAGCGAGACAGCTTTCTACGGGGAGCTGTTTTTT.